A single sample gave rise to the 31 T cell receptor beta chains below, sequenced in a study of blood T cell repertoires in COVID-19. Assay used: immunoSEQ multiplex PCR; TCRdb lists only in-frame clones, some missing. The repertoire holds approximately 98,000 clones, 88% seen once, with roughly 2.5% in the top ten. The sample consisted of peripheral blood. The receptor set was obtained from a human donor in a cohort sampled during active COVID-19.

The CDR3 sequence is CASRPPGANYGYTF. The DNA for the CDR3 is TGTGCCAGCAGACCCCCTGGAGCTAACTATGGCTACACCTTC. The chain has TRBV6-5 and TRBJ1-2; D is ambiguous. The germline V and J ends were trimmed by 6 bases and 0 bases, with 11 bases remaining between them. This CDR3 is built from 14 residues. Germline CDR1 and CDR2: MNHEY and SVGAGI.

This clone was recorded a few times. The chain links TRBV7-6 to TRBJ1-5; D possibly corresponds to TRBD1 (6 bases). CDR1 is SGHVS and CDR2 is FNYEAQ in the germline V gene. With 1 base removed from V and 7 bases from J, the gap between germline ends came to 14 bases. CDR3 size: 15 residues. CDR3 in amino acids: CASSLGAGAGQPQHF. The CDR3 nucleotides are TGTGCCAGCAGCTTAGGGGCGGGGGCCGGACAGCCCCAGCATTTT.

There are a few counts of this clone. V and J are TRBV3-1 (or the pseudogene TRBV3-2) and TRBJ2-7, with 9 nucleotides matching TRBD1. CDR3 length equals 15 residues. J lost 5 bases, V lost 4 bases, and 9 bases had no gene match. The germline CDR1 and CDR2 sequences are LGHDT and YNNKEL (reference sequence). CDR3 DNA sequence: TGTGCCAGCAGCCGAGGGGGGGACAGGGTCAACGAGCAGTACTTC. This gives the protein CASSRGGDRVNEQYF.

The chain combines TRBV11-3 with TRBJ2-1; D not resolved. This CDR3 has 13 amino acids. Germline lookup yields CDR1 SGHNT and CDR2 YENEEA. V was cut by 5 bases and J by 4 bases, with 9 bases left in between. CDR3 region: CASSPTIYNEQFF. CDR3 nucleotides: TGTGCCAGCAGCCCCACAATTTACAATGAGCAGTTCTTC.

The chain couples TRBV7-2 to TRBJ2-1; TRBD2 matches at 8 bases. Germline loops: CDR1 SGHTA, CDR2 FQGNSA. Germline trimming cut 4 bases from V and 3 bases from J; bases unmatched to any gene: 11. The CDR3 runs to 17 residues. The CDR3 loop is CASSSTGGTRGYNEQFF. The CDR3 DNA is TGTGCCAGCAGCTCCACGGGGGGGACTAGAGGCTACAATGAGCAGTTCTTC. The entire variable domain, with the rest obtained from reference TRBV7-2 and TRBJ2-1, is as follows: GAGVSQSPSNKVTEKGKDVELRCDPISGHTALYWYRQSLGQGLEFLIYFQGNSAPDKSGLPSDRFSAERTGGSVSTLTIQRTQQEDSAVYLCASSSTGGTRGYNEQFFGPGTRLTVL.

The chain employs TRBV6-5 and TRBJ1-1, with D perhaps matching TRBD1 (5 bases). The V and J ends lost 2 bases and 3 bases respectively, with 13 bases between them. CDR1 is MNHEY and CDR2 is SVGAGI in the germline V gene. The CDR3 is 15 amino acids. The CDR3 reads CASSYLASRDTEAFF. CDR3 coding DNA: TGTGCCAGCAGTTACCTCGCGTCCAGGGACACTGAAGCTTTCTTT.

The chain is built from TRBV2 and TRBJ2-7; tentatively, D is TRBD2 (5 bases). CDR1 is SNHLY and CDR2 is FYNNEI in the germline V gene. The ends were cut back, 7 bases at V and 2 bases at J, with 15 bases in the middle. The CDR3 has 14 residues. CDR3 residues: CASNDGIDTYEQYF. In DNA form, the CDR3 reads TGTGCCAGCAACGACGGGATAGATACCTACGAGCAGTACTTC. The full variable domain, rest sourced from reference TRBV2 and TRBJ2-7, is EPEVTQTPSHQVTQMGQEVILRCVPISNHLYFYWYRQILGQKVEFLVSFYNNEISEKSEIFDDQFSVERPDGSNFTLKIRSTKLEDSAMYFCASNDGIDTYEQYFGPGTRLTVT.

This chain uses TRBV7-9 with TRBJ2-7, with TRBD2 matching over 9 bases. The CDR3 is made up of 14 amino acids. V lost 5 bases, J lost 6 bases, and 8 bases stayed unmatched. Germline V lookup: CDR1 SEHNR, CDR2 FQNEAQ (reference sequence). CDR3 residues: CASSPSGAPLEQYF. CDR3 in DNA: TGTGCCAGCAGCCCTAGCGGGGCCCCACTCGAGCAGTACTTC.

This rearrangement joins TRBV5-1 to TRBJ1-6; D gene unclear. Trimming pared 5 bases from V and 8 bases from J, leaving 14 bases between. The CDR3 has 14 residues. Germline CDR1 and CDR2: SGHRS and YFSETQ. In DNA form, the CDR3 reads TGCGCCAGCAGACCGGGAGACAAAGATTCACCCCTCCACTTT. This encodes CASRPGDKDSPLHF. Full variable domain (remainder filled in from reference TRBV5-1 and TRBJ1-6): KAGVTQTPRYLIKTRGQQVTLSCSPISGHRSVSWYQQTPGQGLQFLFEYFSETQRNKGNFPGRFSGRQFSNSRSEMNVSTLELGDSALYLCASRPGDKDSPLHFGNGTRLTVT.

The gene calls are TRBV6-1 and TRBJ1-2; 9 nucleotides line up with TRBD1. J lost 4 bases, V lost 1 base, and 7 bases had no gene match. The CDR3 runs 16 residues. Germline lookup yields CDR1 MNHNS and CDR2 SASEGT. The DNA of the CDR3 is TGTGCCAGCAGTGAAGGCACCGGGACAGGGCTCTATGGCTACACCTTC. It yields the protein CASSEGTGTGLYGYTF.

This chain joins TRBV6-1 and TRBJ2-1; TRBD2 matches 16 bases. CDR3 size: 19 residues. Germline V lookup: CDR1 MNHNS, CDR2 SASEGT. The V gene end was trimmed by 0 bases and the J gene end by 6 bases; junction bases not matched to a gene: 8. For the CDR3, the DNA is TGTGCCAGCAGTGAAGCGCTAGTAGGGACTAGCGGGAGGGCCAATGAGCAGTTCTTC. Translation: CASSEALVGTSGRANEQFF.

The chain has TRBV28 and TRBJ1-2; TRBD1 is a possible D gene (5 bases). This CDR3 region has 14 residues. Deletions cut 2 bases from V and 5 bases from J, with 12 bases between. CDR1 and CDR2 from the germline V gene are MDHEN and SYDVKM. This CDR3 reads CASSLGGERYGYTF. The CDR3 nucleotides are TGTGCCAGCAGTTTAGGGGGGGAGAGGTATGGCTACACCTTC.

The chain is built from TRBV6-5 and TRBJ1-1, with 8 bases fitting TRBD1. CDR3 length: 16 amino acids. CDR1 is MNHEY, CDR2 SVGAGI, per germline. The trim removed 0 bases at V and 3 bases at J, leaving 6 bases unmatched. CDR3 residues: CASSYSPDRAYTEAFF. In nucleotides, the CDR3 is TGTGCCAGCAGTTACTCCCCGGACAGGGCCTACACTGAAGCTTTCTTT.

V gene TRBV7-2 combines with J gene TRBJ1-1; possibly TRBD1 for D (5 bases). V shed 1 base and J shed 0 bases, with 12 bases lying between them. CDR3 length: 16 residues. CDR1 and CDR2 from the germline V gene are SGHTA and FQGNSA. The CDR3 loop reads CASSLVPGGVNTEAFF. The CDR3 region has the DNA TGTGCCAGCAGCTTAGTGCCGGGGGGGGTGAACACTGAAGCTTTCTTT.

V is TRBV6-5 and J is TRBJ2-1; D remains unclear. Trimming pared 6 bases from V and 3 bases from J, leaving 12 bases between. Germline loops: CDR1 MNHEY, CDR2 SVGAGI. This CDR3 has 14 amino acids. DNA for the CDR3: TGTGCCAGCAGCCTGGCCAGGTACTACAATGAGCAGTTCTTC. Protein sequence: CASSLARYYNEQFF.

The V gene is TRBV18, the J gene TRBJ1-2; D ambiguous. The length of the CDR3 is 15 residues. Germline V gene data show CDR1 as KGHSH and CDR2 as LQKENI. V lost 3 bases to trimming and J lost 3 bases, with 14 bases between them. CDR3 nucleotide sequence: TGTGCCAGCTCACCCGTCCCGTTTGCGGACTATGGCTACACCTTC. Translating it yields CASSPVPFADYGYTF.

The V call is TRBV5-4, the J call TRBJ1-4; maybe TRBD1 (6 bases). CDR1 is SGHNT and CDR2 is YYREEE in the germline V gene (reference sequence). CDR3 length: 15 residues. Trimming left V 0 bases short and J 0 bases short, with 6 bases between. The CDR3 nucleotides are TGTGCCAGCAGCTTGGAGGGGGCAACTAATGAAAAACTGTTTTTT. It codes for CASSLEGATNEKLFF.

This clone was recorded a few times. The chain links TRBV2 to TRBJ1-5; D unresolved. V lost 5 bases and J lost 7, with 12 bases in between. Per germline, CDR1 SNHLY and CDR2 FYNNEI. The CDR3 loop spans 13 amino acids. The CDR3 region has the DNA TGTGCCAGCAGTTCGGGAGGTCAACAGCCCCAGCATTTT. It yields the protein CASSSGGQQPQHF.

A few counts support this clone. This chain joins TRBV7-9 and TRBJ1-2, with D maybe TRBD1 (6 bases). Trimming shortened V by 5 bases and J by 2 bases, and 12 bases separated the two germline ends. This CDR3 region has 14 residues. Germline V lookup: CDR1 SEHNR, CDR2 FQNEAQ (reference sequence). The CDR3 nucleotides read TGTGCCAGCAGCCAACAGGGAGGGAACTATGGCTACACCTTC. Its translation is CASSQQGGNYGYTF.

The chain is built from TRBV19 and TRBJ1-4; 7 nucleotides align to TRBD1. The CDR3 runs to 13 residues. Trimming removed 6 bases from V and 10 bases from J; junction bases left unmatched: 8. Germline CDR1 LNHDA, CDR2 SQIVND (reference sequence). The chain's CDR3 is CASRGTDTGKLFF. The DNA of the CDR3 is TGTGCCAGTAGGGGGACAGATACCGGAAAACTGTTTTTT.

This clone was recorded only once. The rearrangement uses TRBV19 and TRBJ2-3; 11 nucleotides match TRBD2. There are 15 residues in the CDR3. The germline CDR1 and CDR2 sequences are LNHDA and SQIVND (reference sequence). V shed 3 bases, J shed 4 bases, and the junction held 3 bases outside the gene matches. The CDR3 sequence: CASSITSGGADTQYF. The CDR3 region has the DNA TGTGCCAGTAGTATTACTAGCGGGGGCGCAGATACGCAGTATTTT.

This chain joins TRBV7-3 and TRBJ2-1; TRBD2 aligns across 7 bases. Trimming at V came to 4 bases and at J to 5 bases, leaving 11 bases not matched to a gene. The CDR3 extends over 16 amino acids. The germline CDR1 and CDR2 sequences are SGHTA and FQGTGA. CDR3 sequence (DNA): TGTGCCAGCAGCTACCTTGGGGGGAGGGCCGACAATGAGCAGTTCTTC. This encodes CASSYLGGRADNEQFF.

The chain links TRBV28 to TRBJ1-4; 10 bases match TRBD1. There are 13 residues in the CDR3. V gave up 7 bases and J gave up 10 bases; unmatched junction bases: 6. CDR1 and CDR2 (germline): MDHEN, SYDVKM. The CDR3 here is CASTRDRGRKLFF. As DNA, the CDR3 is TGTGCCAGCACCAGGGACAGGGGACGAAAACTGTTTTTT.

The V gene is TRBV5-1, the J gene TRBJ1-3; TRBD1 matches 9 bases. The junction had 9 bases not matched to a gene; V was cut back by 1 base and J by 4 bases. CDR3 length equals 17 residues. Germline values: CDR1 SGHRS, CDR2 YFSETQ. The CDR3 sequence: CASSLIVGTGSGNTIYF. In nucleotides, the CDR3 is TGCGCCAGCAGCTTGATCGTCGGGACAGGGTCAGGAAACACCATATATTTT.

The J gene is TRBJ1-1, the V gene TRBV5-1; no clear D gene. CDR1 is SGHRS and CDR2 is YFSETQ in the germline V gene. This CDR3 region has 16 residues. The ends were cut back, 2 bases at V and 1 base at J, with 15 bases in the middle. The CDR3 reads CASSFRGGSTNTEAFF. The CDR3 DNA sequence: TGCGCCAGCAGCTTTCGGGGAGGGTCGACGAACACTGAAGCTTTCTTT.

The gene calls are TRBV5-1 and TRBJ2-7, with D perhaps TRBD1 (6 bases). Germline CDR1 reads SGHRS; CDR2 reads YFSETQ. V lost 2 bases and J lost 5, with 11 bases in between. The CDR3 has 13 amino acids. CDR3 nucleotide sequence: TGCGCCAGCAGCTTAGAGACAGGTGACGAGCAGTACTTC. It is translated as CASSLETGDEQYF. The whole variable domain, filled in from reference TRBV5-1 and TRBJ2-7, reads KAGVTQTPRYLIKTRGQQVTLSCSPISGHRSVSWYQQTPGQGLQFLFEYFSETQRNKGNFPGRFSGRQFSNSRSEMNVSTLELGDSALYLCASSLETGDEQYFGPGTRLTVT.

The V gene is TRBV18, the J gene TRBJ2-2; 7 bases line up with TRBD1. The germline gives CDR1 KGHSH, CDR2 LQKENI. The CDR3 consists of 18 residues. The V gene end was trimmed by 3 bases and the J gene end by 2 bases; junction bases not matched to a gene: 12. CDR3 nucleotides: TGTGCCAGCTCACCCCGATTTCAGGGGGACAAAAACACCGGGGAGCTGTTTTTT. This gives the protein CASSPRFQGDKNTGELFF.

The gene calls are TRBV19 and TRBJ2-6; possibly TRBD1 for D (5 bases). Looked up from germline, CDR1 is LNHDA and CDR2 is SQIVND (reference sequence). The CDR3 is 15 amino acids. V dropped 3 bases and J dropped 1 base, with 7 bases sitting between them. CDR3 sequence reads: CASSIRDSGANVLTF. The CDR3 DNA reads as TGTGCCAGTAGTATCAGGGATTCTGGGGCCAACGTCCTGACTTTC.

The chain uses TRBV5-1 and TRBJ2-7, with TRBD1 as a possible D gene (6 bases). This CDR3 spans 11 amino acids. Germline assignment: CDR1 SGHRS and CDR2 YFSETQ. V was shortened by 5 bases and J by 3 bases, with 6 bases between the two germline ends. In DNA, the CDR3 is TGCGCCAGCAGACAGGGCTACGAGCAGTACTTC. Translating it yields CASRQGYEQYF.

In its sample, this clone was seen once. V gene TRBV19 combines with J gene TRBJ1-5; D ambiguous. This CDR3 has 15 residues. Trimming removed 7 bases at V and 3 bases at J, with 16 bases between. Germline values: CDR1 LNHDA, CDR2 SQIVND (reference sequence). The CDR3 DNA is TGTGCCAGTACCCCACCCCACAGAAACAATCAGCCCCAGCATTTT. Encoded protein: CASTPPHRNNQPQHF.

The rearrangement uses TRBV11-2 and TRBJ2-5; no reliable D call. The germline V and J ends were trimmed by 7 bases and 6 bases, with 9 bases remaining between them. CDR1 is SGHAT and CDR2 is FQNNGV in the germline V gene. The CDR3 is 11 residues long. The chain's CDR3 is CASKSGQTQYF. CDR3 nucleotides: TGTGCCAGCAAATCTGGGCAGACCCAGTACTTC. The whole variable domain, remainder taken from reference TRBV11-2 and TRBJ2-5, is EAGVAQSPRYKIIEKRQSVAFWCNPISGHATLYWYQQILGQGPKLLIQFQNNGVVDDSQLPKDRFSAERLKGVDSTLKIQPAKLEDSAVYLCASKSGQTQYFGPGTRLLVL.